The present TCR beta chain was sequenced within a study of T cell repertoires in cytomegalovirus infection. Germline values: CDR1 LNHDA, CDR2 SQIVND (reference sequence). The CDR3 is made up of 17 amino acids. Trimming shortened V by 0 bases and J by 0 bases, and 11 bases separated the two germline ends. This clonotype was picked up many times. A single record per CDR3 protein comes from TCRdb applying MiXCR to the reads. The data contain 250,000 to 300,000 distinct CDR3 sequences, approximately 10% of them singletons. Sequencing was done on a sample of PBMCs. This clonotype was sampled from a human donor in good health (CMV status not recorded). Some clones in this sample may be carry-over from other donors' samples. The rearrangement links TRBV19 to TRBJ2-2; no clear D gene. The CDR3 sequence: CASSIDPRRANTGELFF. The CDR3 region has the DNA TGTGCCAGTAGTATAGACCCTAGACGGGCGAACACCGGGGAGCTGTTTTTT.